These 13 T cell receptor beta chains originate from one sample sequenced in a study of blood T cell repertoires in COVID-19. Sequencing was performed with immunoSEQ multiplex PCR; in TCRdb, only in-frame clones are kept and a portion is missing. The table has under 200,000 clones, approximately 87% seen once; the top ten hold 3% to 4%. Sequenced sample: peripheral blood. Receptors were obtained from a woman in her 70s with acute or convalescent COVID-19.

The chain joins TRBV5-6 to TRBJ1-1, with 10 bases matching TRBD1. CDR1 is SGHDT, CDR2 YYEEEE, per germline. Trimming removed 4 bases from V and 4 bases from J; junction bases left unmatched: 10. The CDR3 is 16 amino acids. The CDR3 nucleotides are TGTGCCAGCAGCATCCCGGGACAGGGGTCATTCACTGAAGCTTTCTTT. It translates to CASSIPGQGSFTEAFF. Combining the CDR3 with reference TRBV5-6 and TRBJ1-1 gives the whole variable domain DAGVTQSPTHLIKTRGQQVTLRCSPKSGHDTVSWYQQALGQGPQFIFQYYEEEERQRGNFPDRFSGHQFPNYSSELNVNALLLGDSALYLCASSIPGQGSFTEAFFGQGTRLTVV.

This rearrangement joins TRBV9 to TRBJ2-7; possible D gene TRBD1, 6 bases. The CDR3 is 14 residues long. Germline CDR1 SGDLS, CDR2 YYNGEE. Trimming removed 3 bases at V and 5 bases at J, with 15 bases between. The CDR3 protein is CASSGYRDGDEQYF. CDR3 sequence (DNA): TGTGCCAGCAGCGGATACAGGGACGGGGACGAGCAGTACTTC.

V gene TRBV5-6 combines with J gene TRBJ1-4, with 9 bases identical to TRBD1. After removal of 3 bases from V and 5 bases from J, the junction contained 11 bases not matched to a gene. CDR3 length equals 17 residues. Per the germline V gene, CDR1 is SGHDT and CDR2 is YYEEEE. As DNA, the CDR3 is TGTGCCAGCAGCTCGCCTGGGACAGGGAAAGGGAATGAAAAACTGTTTTTT. Its translation is CASSSPGTGKGNEKLFF. Full variable domain (remainder filled in from reference TRBV5-6 and TRBJ1-4): DAGVTQSPTHLIKTRGQQVTLRCSPKSGHDTVSWYQQALGQGPQFIFQYYEEEERQRGNFPDRFSGHQFPNYSSELNVNALLLGDSALYLCASSSPGTGKGNEKLFFGSGTQLSVL.

This chain joins TRBV18 and TRBJ1-2; a possible D gene is TRBD1 (5 bases). V shed 5 bases and J shed 4 bases, with 23 bases lying between them. The CDR3 spans 17 residues. Per the germline V gene, CDR1 is KGHSH and CDR2 is LQKENI. For the CDR3, the DNA is TGTGCCAGCTCAACTAACCCACAACACCAGGGCTCCTATGGCTACACCTTC. It yields the protein CASSTNPQHQGSYGYTF.

The chain combines TRBV9 with TRBJ1-3; 7 bases match TRBD1. The CDR3 is 16 amino acids. Germline V CDR1 and CDR2: SGDLS, YYNGEE. With 3 bases clipped from V and 0 bases from J, the junction kept 6 bases outside the gene matches. The CDR3 bases are TGTGCCAGCAGCGAGTGGGACAGCTACTCTGGAAACACCATATATTTT. This translates into CASSEWDSYSGNTIYF.

The rearrangement uses TRBV19 and TRBJ2-7, with 7 nucleotides matching TRBD2. CDR1 is LNHDA, CDR2 SQIVND, per germline (reference sequence). The CDR3 covers 15 residues. J lost 5 bases, V lost 1 base, and 8 bases had no gene match. CDR3: CASSIAGGLADEQYF. The CDR3 nucleotides are TGTGCCAGTAGTATAGCGGGAGGACTTGCTGACGAGCAGTACTTC.

Written as DNA, the CDR3 is TGTGCCATCAGCGGGACAGGGGCCTACGAGCAGTACTTC. It encodes CAISGTGAYEQYF. This rearrangement joins TRBV10-3 to TRBJ2-7; 10 bases are a match to TRBD1. The V gene end was trimmed by 6 bases and the J gene end by 2 bases; junction bases not matched to a gene: 1. The CDR3 sequence is 13 residues long. The germline CDR1 and CDR2 sequences are ENHRY and SYGVKD.

Concerning this clone: Compared with germline, one end of the junction differs, possibly owing to a read error. This chain uses TRBV4-2 with TRBJ2-7; TRBD1 agrees at 10 bases. The CDR3 has 16 amino acids. Germline loops: CDR1 LGHNA, CDR2 YNFKEQ. The CDR3, as DNA: TGTGCCAGCAGCCTGACGGCGACAGGGGGCTCCGACGAGCAGTACTTC. Its protein is CASSLTATGGSDEQYF.

This chain links TRBV5-1 with TRBJ1-4, with D tentatively TRBD1 (5 bases). CDR1 is SGHRS and CDR2 is YFSETQ in the germline V gene. V lost 2 bases and J lost 3, with 8 bases in between. CDR3 length equals 14 residues. As DNA, the CDR3 is TGCGCCAGCAGCTTTACAGGCGCTAATGAAAAACTGTTTTTT. It encodes CASSFTGANEKLFF.

Note on this clone: Other nucleotide sequences in the sample specify the same CDR3. V gene TRBV11-2 combines with J gene TRBJ2-5, with 8 bases matching TRBD1. V was pared by 2 bases and J by 4 bases, with 3 bases of the junction left unmatched. The germline CDR1 and CDR2 sequences are SGHAT and FQNNGV. The CDR3 has 14 amino acids. In DNA form, the CDR3 reads TGTGCCAGCAGCTTATCAGGGGGCCGAGAGACCCAGTACTTC. Translated, it gives CASSLSGGRETQYF.

The chain recombines TRBV7-9 with TRBJ1-2; the match to TRBD1 covers 8 bases. V dropped 2 bases and J dropped 8; count of bases not matched to a gene: 10. CDR1 and CDR2 from the germline V gene are SEHNR and FQNEAQ (reference sequence). The CDR3 has 15 residues. The CDR3 DNA sequence: TGTGCCAGCAGCTTAACCGGACAGGGCCGAGGAGGCTACACCTTC. Its translation is CASSLTGQGRGGYTF.

This clone was seen just once. The rearrangement uses TRBV5-1 and TRBJ1-4, with D maybe TRBD1 (5 bases). Trimming stripped 5 bases from V and 4 bases from J, with 9 bases between. Germline CDR1 and CDR2: SGHRS and YFSETQ. The CDR3 length is 13 residues. CDR3 amino acids: CASRRQSNEKLFF. The DNA of the CDR3 is TGCGCCAGCAGGCGACAGAGTAATGAAAAACTGTTTTTT.

V is TRBV7-9 and J is TRBJ1-1, with a tentative D call TRBD1 (5 bases). Per the germline V gene, CDR1 is SEHNR and CDR2 is FQNEAQ (reference sequence). V gave up 1 base and J gave up 8 bases, with 11 bases separating them. The CDR3 has 13 amino acids. The CDR3 protein is CASSLVDSAEAFF. The CDR3 DNA sequence: TGTGCCAGCAGCTTAGTCGACAGCGCGGAAGCTTTCTTT.